A selection of T cell receptor beta chains follows, all from one sample in a study of blood T cell repertoires in COVID-19. Clones were read by immunoSEQ multiplex PCR, and TCRdb kept only the in-frame ones, dropping some. The sample shows under 12,000 clones, approximately 85% of them seen only once. The sample taken for sequencing was peripheral blood. The receptors here all came from a man aged 50 or older with active COVID-19. CDR3s include the opening cysteine and the closing phenylalanine or tryptophan. A D gene is named only where the DNA matches it firmly. The size of a clone is reported for some rows only, either as once, few or many, or as a class for expanded clones.

V gene: TRBV28
clone size: -
D gene: -
J gene: TRBJ2-7
CDR3 length: 15
CDR3 protein: CASSLEGQTPYEQYF
CDR3 DNA: TGTGCCAGCAGTTTAGAGGGCCAGACACCTTACGAGCAGTACTTC

V gene: TRBV7-8
clone size: -
D gene: -
J gene: TRBJ2-7
CDR3 length: 12
CDR3 protein: CASSASIYEQYF
CDR3 DNA: TGTGCCAGCAGCGCCTCTATCTACGAGCAGTACTTC

V gene: TRBV30
clone size: few
D gene: TRBD1
J gene: TRBJ2-7
CDR3 length: 13
CDR3 protein: CAWSVGQGDEQYF
CDR3 DNA: TGTGCCTGGAGTGTGGGACAGGGGGACGAGCAGTACTTC

V gene: TRBV9
clone size: -
D gene: -
J gene: TRBJ2-1
CDR3 length: 15
CDR3 protein: CASSKGQDYYNEQFF
CDR3 DNA: TGTGCCAGCAGCAAAGGACAGGACTACTACAATGAGCAGTTCTTC

V gene: TRBV30
clone size: -
D gene: -
J gene: TRBJ2-2
CDR3 length: 13
CDR3 protein: CAWSVTTTGELFF
CDR3 DNA: TGTGCCTGGAGTGTAACTACCACCGGGGAGCTGTTTTTT

V gene: TRBV29-1
clone size: -
D gene: TRBD2
J gene: TRBJ2-1
CDR3 length: 15
CDR3 protein: CSVVLGRAVYNEQFF
CDR3 DNA: TGCAGCGTTGTACTTGGGAGGGCCGTGTACAATGAGCAGTTCTTC

V gene: TRBV9
clone size: -
D gene: -
J gene: TRBJ2-2
CDR3 length: 14
CDR3 protein: CASSGGHSTGELFF
CDR3 DNA: TGTGCCAGCAGCGGAGGACACAGCACCGGGGAGCTGTTTTTT

V gene: TRBV7-9
clone size: -
D gene: TRBD1
J gene: TRBJ2-3
CDR3 length: 16
CDR3 protein: CASSFDRGLSTDTQYF
CDR3 DNA: TGTGCCAGCAGCTTCGACAGGGGACTTAGCACAGATACGCAGTATTTT

V gene: TRBV7-8
clone size: -
D gene: -
J gene: TRBJ2-2
CDR3 length: 14
CDR3 protein: CASSQQGNTGELFF
CDR3 DNA: TGTGCCAGCAGCCAACAGGGCAACACCGGGGAGCTGTTTTTT

V gene: TRBV7-9
clone size: -
D gene: TRBD2
J gene: TRBJ2-1
CDR3 length: 17
CDR3 protein: CASSYTTSGRTTDEQFF
CDR3 DNA: TGTGCCAGCAGCTATACGACTAGCGGGAGGACGACGGATGAGCAGTTCTTC

V gene: TRBV5-8
clone size: -
D gene: TRBD1
J gene: TRBJ2-5
CDR3 length: 14
CDR3 protein: CASSLRDRGTGWNF
CDR3 DNA: TGTGCCAGCAGCTTGCGGGACAGGGGGACAGGTTGGAACTTC

V gene: TRBV7-6
clone size: -
D gene: TRBD1
J gene: TRBJ2-7
CDR3 length: 15
CDR3 protein: CASSPGTGGQYEQYF
CDR3 DNA: TGTGCCAGCAGCCCCGGGACAGGGGGCCAGTACGAGCAGTACTTC

V gene: TRBV9
clone size: -
D gene: -
J gene: TRBJ2-7
CDR3 length: 13
CDR3 protein: CASNAGDGYEQYF
CDR3 DNA: TGTGCCAGCAACGCAGGGGACGGCTACGAGCAGTACTTC

V gene: TRBV28
clone size: -
D gene: TRBD1
J gene: TRBJ2-3
CDR3 length: 16
CDR3 protein: CASREVADRGRDTQYF
CDR3 DNA: TGTGCCAGCAGGGAGGTTGCCGACAGGGGAAGAGATACGCAGTATTTT

V gene: TRBV19
clone size: -
D gene: TRBD1
J gene: TRBJ1-1
CDR3 length: 15
CDR3 protein: CASSKRDSLNTEAFF
CDR3 DNA: TGTGCCAGTAGTAAGAGGGACAGCTTGAACACTGAAGCTTTCTTT

V gene: TRBV4-1
clone size: -
D gene: -
J gene: TRBJ2-7
CDR3 length: 15
CDR3 protein: CASSQDGERTYEQYF
CDR3 DNA: TGCGCCAGCAGCCAAGATGGCGAGCGGACCTACGAGCAGTACTTC

V gene: TRBV20-1
clone size: -
D gene: -
J gene: TRBJ2-3
CDR3 length: 10
CDR3 protein: CSALTDTQYF
CDR3 DNA: TGCAGTGCTCTAACAGATACGCAGTATTTT